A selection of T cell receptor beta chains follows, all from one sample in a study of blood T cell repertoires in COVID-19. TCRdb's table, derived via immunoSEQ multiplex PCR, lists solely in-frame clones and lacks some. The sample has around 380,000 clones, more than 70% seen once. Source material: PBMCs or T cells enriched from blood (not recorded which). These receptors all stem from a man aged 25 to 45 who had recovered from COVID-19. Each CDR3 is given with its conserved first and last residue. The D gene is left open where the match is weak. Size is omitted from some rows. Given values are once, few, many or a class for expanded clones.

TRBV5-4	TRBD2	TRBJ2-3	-	CASSPRATSISTDTQYF	TGTGCCAGCAGCCCAAGGGCGACTAGCATAAGCACAGATACGCAGTATTTT
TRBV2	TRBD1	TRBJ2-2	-	CASRGQDPRRNGELFF	TGTGCCAGCAGGGGACAGGACCCTAGAAGGAACGGGGAGCTGTTTTTT
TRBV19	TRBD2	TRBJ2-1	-	CASSLGGNLNNEQFF	TGTGCCAGTAGTTTGGGGGGGAACCTGAACAATGAGCAGTTCTTC
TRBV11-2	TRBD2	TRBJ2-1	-	CASSLEGLAYYNEQFF	TGTGCCAGCAGCTTAGAGGGACTAGCTTACTACAATGAGCAGTTCTTC
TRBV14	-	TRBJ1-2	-	CASSQYPQGYGYTF	TGTGCCAGCAGCCAATACCCACAGGGCTATGGCTACACCTTC
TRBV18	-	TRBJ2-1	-	CASSSPGGGASNEQFF	TGTGCCAGCTCATCCCCCGGAGGGGGGGCTTCGAATGAGCAGTTCTTC
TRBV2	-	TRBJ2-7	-	CASSEPASSYEQYF	TGTGCCAGCAGTGAGCCTGCGAGCTCCTACGAGCAGTACTTC
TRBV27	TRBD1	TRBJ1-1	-	CASSGTGQGGTEAFF	TGTGCCAGCAGTGGAACGGGACAGGGGGGCACTGAAGCTTTCTTT
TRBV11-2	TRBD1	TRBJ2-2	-	CASSFRAPGGKNTGELFF	TGTGCCAGCAGCTTTAGGGCCCCAGGGGGCAAGAACACCGGGGAGCTGTTTTTT
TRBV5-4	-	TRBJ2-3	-	CASSLPGEGTQYF	TGTGCCAGCAGCCTCCCGGGGGAAGGTACGCAGTATTTT
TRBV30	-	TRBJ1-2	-	CAWSADRWGWGGYTF	TGTGCCTGGAGCGCCGACAGGTGGGGCTGGGGTGGCTACACCTTC
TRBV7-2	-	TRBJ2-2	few	CASSLGVGRNGELFF	TGTGCCAGCAGCTTAGGGGTGGGGCGTAACGGGGAGCTGTTTTTT
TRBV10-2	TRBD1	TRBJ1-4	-	CASTKTNRGQGEKLFF	TGCGCCAGCACCAAAACTAACAGGGGGCAGGGCGAAAAACTGTTTTTT
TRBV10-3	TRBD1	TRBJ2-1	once	CAISVKQGAYNEQFF	TGTGCCATCAGTGTCAAACAGGGGGCCTACAATGAGCAGTTCTTC
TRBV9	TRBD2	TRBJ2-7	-	CASSVEGGSYYEQYF	TGTGCCAGCAGCGTAGAGGGAGGGTCTTACTACGAGCAGTACTTC
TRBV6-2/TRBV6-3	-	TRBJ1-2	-	CASSSPAGRYGYTF	TGTGCCAGCAGTTCCCCGGCGGGTCGGTATGGCTACACCTTC